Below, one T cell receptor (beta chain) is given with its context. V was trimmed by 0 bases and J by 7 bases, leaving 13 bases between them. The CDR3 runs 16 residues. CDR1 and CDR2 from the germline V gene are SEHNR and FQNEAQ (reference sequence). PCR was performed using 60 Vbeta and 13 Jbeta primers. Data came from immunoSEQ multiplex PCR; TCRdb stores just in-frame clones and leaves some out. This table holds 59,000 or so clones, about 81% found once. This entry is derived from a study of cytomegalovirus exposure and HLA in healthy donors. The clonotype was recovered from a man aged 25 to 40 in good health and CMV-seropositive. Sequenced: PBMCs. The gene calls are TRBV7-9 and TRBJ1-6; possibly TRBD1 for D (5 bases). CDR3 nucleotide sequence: TGTGCCAGCAGCTTAGCGATGTTAGGGGCGAATTCACCCCTCCACTTT. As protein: CASSLAMLGANSPLHF. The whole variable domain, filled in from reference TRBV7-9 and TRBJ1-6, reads DTGVSQNPRHKITKRGQNVTFRCDPISEHNRLYWYRQTLGQGPEFLTYFQNEAQLEKSRLLSDRFSAERPKGSFSTLEIQRTEQGDSAMYLCASSLAMLGANSPLHFGNGTRLTVT.